These T cell receptor beta chains were read from a single sample in a study of vaccination and CD4 T cells after COVID-19. TCRdb recomputed calls from the PCR reads with MiXCR, one row per CDR3 protein. The table records under 25,000 distinct CDR3 sequences, about 51% of them present only once. Antigens for these TCRs are unknown. The specimen was CD4+ T cells from blood, cultured in vitro. These receptors were taken from a human donor who had recovered from COVID-19. Each CDR3 is given with its conserved first and last residue. The D gene is left open where the match is weak. Clone sizes are given selectively: once, few, many, or a class where the clone is expanded.

>few|.|TRBV7-3|TRBJ2-3
TGTGCCAGCAGCCCTGGACTGTCCCTGCAGTATTTT
CASSPGLSLQYF
>.|TRBD2|TRBV7-2|TRBJ2-7
TGTGCCAGCAGCAAAACTAGCGGCTTTTACGAGCAGTACTTC
CASSKTSGFYEQYF
>few|.|TRBV21-1|TRBJ1-2
TGTGCCAGCAGCATCCCCGGGACGGTACTGTATGGCTACACCTTC
CASSIPGTVLYGYTF
>few|.|TRBV7-2|TRBJ2-5
TGTGCCAGCAGCTCCCGGGACATCCAAGAGACCCAGTACTTC
CASSSRDIQETQYF
>.|.|TRBV10-2|TRBJ1-1
TGCGCCAGCAGTGAGTGGCACAGTTCGAACACTGAAGCTTTCTTT
CASSEWHSSNTEAFF
>.|TRBD2|TRBV15|TRBJ2-6
TGTGCCACCACTCGGCCGCGCGGGGGACCCTCTGGGGCCAACGTCCTGACTTTC
CATTRPRGGPSGANVLTF
>once|.|TRBV19|TRBJ1-5
TGTGCCAGTACCTCAGGGGCGGTCGACTATCAGCCCCAGCATTTT
CASTSGAVDYQPQHF
>.|TRBD1|TRBV28|TRBJ1-2
TGTGCCAGCAGTTTGGGGGACAGGGAGTGGACCTTC
CASSLGDREWTF
>.|TRBD1|TRBV15|TRBJ1-4
TGTGCCACCAGCAGAGGGAGGGACAGACGGGGTCAAGAAAAACTGTTTTTT
CATSRGRDRRGQEKLFF
>.|.|TRBV25-1|TRBJ2-7
TGTGCCAGCAAATCGCTGGGACGGTCCTACGAGCAGTACTTC
CASKSLGRSYEQYF
>.|TRBD2|TRBV18|TRBJ2-1
TGTGCCAGCTCACGGGCGGGAGCGGATGAGCAGTTCTTC
CASSRAGADEQFF
>.|TRBD2|TRBV20-1|TRBJ2-2
TGCAGTGCTAGATCAACTAGCGGGTACGGGGAGCTGTTTTTT
CSARSTSGYGELFF
>.|.|TRBV30|TRBJ1-1
TGTGCCTGGAGTCAAAGAGGCACTGAAGCTTTCTTT
CAWSQRGTEAFF
>few|TRBD1|TRBV2|TRBJ1-2
TGTGCCAGCAGTGTTGTAGGGGGCGGGTATGGCTACACCTTC
CASSVVGGGYGYTF
>.|.|TRBV19|TRBJ1-2
TGTGCCAGTAGTATGGGGGTTCCTGGCTACACCTTC
CASSMGVPGYTF
>.|.|TRBV11-2|TRBJ1-5
TGTGCCAGCAGCTCACAGGGAGGAGGCAATCAGCCCCAGCATTTT
CASSSQGGGNQPQHF
>few|.|TRBV12-3/TRBV12-4|TRBJ2-6
TGTGCCAGCAGTTCCGCCCCAGGGCCCCGGGGGGCCAACGTCCTGACTTTC
CASSSAPGPRGANVLTF
>.|TRBD1|TRBV6-1|TRBJ1-2
TGTGCCAGCAGTGACAGGGGGTCCTCCAACTATGGCTACACCTTC
CASSDRGSSNYGYTF
>few|.|TRBV30|TRBJ2-3
TGTGCCTGGAGGTCCAAAAGCACAGATACGCAGTATTTT
CAWRSKSTDTQYF
>.|TRBD2|TRBV11-3|TRBJ2-2
TGTGCCAGCAGCTTAGGGGGGAGCGGGAGTGTCACCGGGGAGCTGTTTTTT
CASSLGGSGSVTGELFF
>.|.|TRBV9|TRBJ1-2
TGTGCCAGCGCCCGCGCAGGGAGTGGCTACACCTTC
CASARAGSGYTF
>.|.|TRBV2|TRBJ1-2
TGTGCCAGCAGTGCCCTTGACAGGACATATGGCTACACCTTC
CASSALDRTYGYTF
>once|.|TRBV28|TRBJ1-5
TGTGCCAGCATCGGGGGTCCCAATCAGCCCCAGCATTTT
CASIGGPNQPQHF
>once|TRBD2|TRBV20-1|TRBJ2-3
TGCAGTGCTGGGACTAGCGGGTTAAATACGCAGTATTTT
CSAGTSGLNTQYF
>few|.|TRBV6-2/TRBV6-3|TRBJ1-4
TGTGCCAGCAGTTACGGGGTAAAACTGTTTTTT
CASSYGVKLFF
>.|TRBD1|TRBV27|TRBJ1-1
TGTGCCAGCAGTTTCCGGGACAGGGGGGAAGCTTTCTTT
CASSFRDRGEAFF
>.|.|TRBV27|TRBJ2-3
TGTGCCAGCAGACGGGCTAGAGCTAGCACAGATACGCAGTATTTT
CASRRARASTDTQYF
>few|.|TRBV7-8|TRBJ2-3
TGTGCCAGCAGCTTAGCGACGGGGTGGGATACGCAGTATTTT
CASSLATGWDTQYF
>.|.|TRBV3-1|TRBJ1-2
TGTGCCAGCAGCCAAGATGCCGGGGCCACCGGGAACTATGGCTACACCTTC
CASSQDAGATGNYGYTF
>.|.|TRBV5-5|TRBJ1-5
TGTGCCAGCAGCTTGTCGCCAGGGGATAGACAGCCCCAGCATTTT
CASSLSPGDRQPQHF
>.|.|TRBV5-1|TRBJ2-3
TGCGCCAGCAGCATCGGGACTGGCGGGGCAGATACGCAGTATTTT
CASSIGTGGADTQYF
>.|.|TRBV20-1|TRBJ2-7
TGCAGCCACACCCTGGGGCTGACCTACGAGCAGTACTTC
CSHTLGLTYEQYF
>.|.|TRBV20-1|TRBJ1-6
TGCAGTGCTAAACCCGACAGGATGTATTCACCCCTCCACTTT
CSAKPDRMYSPLHF
>.|TRBD2|TRBV6-1|TRBJ2-7
TGTGCCAGCAGTCGAACGGGAGGCCCCCCCTACGAGCAGTACTTC
CASSRTGGPPYEQYF
>few|.|TRBV18|TRBJ2-2
TGTGCCAGCTCACCGACCCGGGACACCGGGGAGCTGTTTTTT
CASSPTRDTGELFF
>few|.|TRBV27|TRBJ2-5
TGTGCCAGCAGCACGCAGGGGGGAGTGACCCAGTACTTC
CASSTQGGVTQYF
>.|TRBD1|TRBV7-8|TRBJ1-2
TGTGCCAGCAGCTCCCAGACAGGGGGCAACGGCTACACCTTC
CASSSQTGGNGYTF
>.|.|TRBV9|TRBJ1-2
TGTGCCAGCAGCGTAGCCGGGGATGGCTACACCTTC
CASSVAGDGYTF
>.|TRBD2|TRBV6-1|TRBJ2-1
TGTGCCAGCAGTGGCCCTAGCGGTAATGAGCAGTTCTTC
CASSGPSGNEQFF
>few|.|TRBV7-2|TRBJ2-1
TGTGCCAGCAGCCAAACGGACCCTTTTCCGTTCTTC
CASSQTDPFPFF
>.|.|TRBV11-2|TRBJ2-7
TGTGCCAGCAGCTTATATGGGATAACCGGCGAGCAGTACTTC
CASSLYGITGEQYF
>few|.|TRBV27|TRBJ2-2
TGTGCCAGCAGTATCACCCCCGGGGGAGGCACCGGGGAGCTGTTTTTT
CASSITPGGGTGELFF
>few|.|TRBV6-5|TRBJ1-2
TGTGCCAGCAGTTACAAGGGGGGCTATGGCTACACCTTC
CASSYKGGYGYTF
>.|.|TRBV12-3/TRBV12-4|TRBJ1-2
TGTGCCAGCAGTCCCCGACAAGGAGCTAACTATGGCTACACCTTC
CASSPRQGANYGYTF
>.|TRBD1|TRBV10-3|TRBJ1-5
TGTGCCATCAGTGCGGGACAGGGACTTAATCAGCCCCAGCATTTT
CAISAGQGLNQPQHF
>.|.|TRBV7-9|TRBJ2-2
TGTGCCAGCAGCTTCCCCGCGCGCCAGGGAACGCCCGGGGAGCTGTTTTTT
CASSFPARQGTPGELFF
>.|TRBD2|TRBV7-9|TRBJ2-7
TGTGCCAGCAGCCCCCGGACTAGTGAGGACGAGCAGTACTTC
CASSPRTSEDEQYF
>once|.|TRBV7-2|TRBJ2-1
TGTGCCAGCAGCTTAGATAGGGCCAATGAGCAGTTCTTC
CASSLDRANEQFF
>.|TRBD1|TRBV3-1|TRBJ2-7
TGTGCCAGCAGCCAGGGGGGACAGGGTGGATACGAGCAGTACTTC
CASSQGGQGGYEQYF
>.|TRBD2|TRBV18|TRBJ2-5
TGTGCCAGCTCACCACCGTCACTAGCGGAAGAGACCCAGTACTTC
CASSPPSLAEETQYF
>.|.|TRBV12-3/TRBV12-4|TRBJ1-1
TGTGCCAGCAGTCACCTTGGGGGCGGGAACACTGAAGCTTTCTTT
CASSHLGGGNTEAFF